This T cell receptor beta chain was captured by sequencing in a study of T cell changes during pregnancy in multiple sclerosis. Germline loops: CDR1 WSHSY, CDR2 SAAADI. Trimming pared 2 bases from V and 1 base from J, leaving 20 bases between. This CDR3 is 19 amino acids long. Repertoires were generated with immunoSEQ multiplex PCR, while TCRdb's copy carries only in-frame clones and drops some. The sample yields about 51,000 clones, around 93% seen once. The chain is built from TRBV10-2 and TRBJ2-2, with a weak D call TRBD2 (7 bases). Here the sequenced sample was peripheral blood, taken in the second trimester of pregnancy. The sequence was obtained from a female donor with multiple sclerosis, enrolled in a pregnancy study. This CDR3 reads CASSERVGGGLENTGELFF. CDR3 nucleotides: TGCGCCAGCAGTGAGAGGGTAGGGGGGGGCTTGGAGAACACCGGGGAGCTGTTTTTT.